A single sample is the source of the 30 T cell receptor beta chains below, sequenced in a study of T cell responses to AZD1222 COVID-19 vaccine. The table came from immunoSEQ multiplex PCR; TCRdb's copy has only in-frame clones and leaves some out. The sample lists approximately 160,000 clones; 93% were seen once. The sequencing used peripheral blood, collected on day 0 of AZD1222 vaccination. The receptors come from an adult in good health.

V is TRBV29-1 and J is TRBJ2-5, with D unresolved. Germline lookup yields CDR1 SQVTM and CDR2 ANQGSEA. The CDR3 consists of 12 residues. V lost 2 bases and J lost 5, with 9 bases in between. The CDR3 reads CSVESAGETQYF. The CDR3 DNA reads TGCAGCGTTGAAAGCGCAGGCGAGACCCAGTACTTC.

This chain joins TRBV3-1 (or the pseudogene TRBV3-2) and TRBJ1-2, with 9 nucleotides matching TRBD1. The CDR3 extends over 14 amino acids. J gave up 6 bases and V 4 bases, and 6 bases lay outside the gene matches. Germline loops: CDR1 LGHDT, CDR2 YNNKEL (reference sequence). The CDR3: CASSPGQGRDGYTF. The CDR3 nucleotides read TGTGCCAGCAGCCCTGGACAGGGGCGGGATGGCTACACCTTC.

The chain uses TRBV2 and TRBJ2-3; D remains ambiguous. This CDR3 is built from 12 residues. Germline loops: CDR1 SNHLY, CDR2 FYNNEI. V lost 3 bases, J lost 14 bases, and 15 bases lay in between. CDR3 nucleotides: TGTGCCAGCAGTGATGGGTCCCCCATCACGTATTTT. Its translation: CASSDGSPITYF.

The J gene is TRBJ1-2, the V gene TRBV18; weak D call: TRBD1 (6 bases). The length of the CDR3 is 17 residues. Germline CDR1 KGHSH, CDR2 LQKENI. V was clipped by 3 bases and J by 2 bases, with 19 bases between them. This chain's CDR3 is CASSPTLRDTENYGYTF. The CDR3 region has the DNA TGTGCCAGCTCACCGACCTTGCGGGACACTGAGAACTATGGCTACACCTTC.

The rearrangement joins TRBV6-6 to TRBJ2-7; D is uncertain. The germline V gene encodes CDR1 MNHNY and CDR2 SVGAGI (reference sequence). V was trimmed by 5 bases and J by 2 bases, leaving 22 bases between them. CDR3 size: 17 residues. The CDR3 is CASSLHFVSKETYEQYF. Here the CDR3 DNA reads TGTGCCAGCAGTCTCCACTTCGTCTCCAAGGAGACCTACGAGCAGTACTTC.

This chain uses TRBV6-1 with TRBJ1-2; D gene ambiguous. Germline loops: CDR1 MNHNS, CDR2 SASEGT. The CDR3 totals 13 residues. V gave up 2 bases and J gave up 8 bases, with 12 bases separating them. The CDR3 DNA reads TGTGCCAGCAGTGAAAAACTGGCTATAGGCTACACCTTC. Protein sequence: CASSEKLAIGYTF.

J is TRBJ1-3 and V is TRBV5-5; possible D gene TRBD1, 5 bases. Germline V gene lookup returns CDR1 SGHKS and CDR2 YYEKEE (reference sequence). The ends were cut back, 2 bases at V and 1 base at J, with 16 bases in the middle. The CDR3 has 17 residues. Here the CDR3 reads CASSFWETGGSGNTIYF. The CDR3 DNA sequence: TGTGCCAGCAGCTTCTGGGAGACTGGGGGTTCTGGAAACACCATATATTTT.

V usage is TRBV5-1 and J usage is TRBJ2-1, with no clear D. V lost 4 bases and J 4 bases, leaving 9 bases between the germline ends. The CDR3 totals 13 residues. Per germline, CDR1 SGHRS and CDR2 YFSETQ. This chain's CDR3 is CASSSTSYNEQFF. In DNA, the CDR3 is TGCGCCAGCAGCAGTACTTCATACAATGAGCAGTTCTTC. The full variable domain, with the rest looked up from reference TRBV5-1 and TRBJ2-1, is KAGVTQTPRYLIKTRGQQVTLSCSPISGHRSVSWYQQTPGQGLQFLFEYFSETQRNKGNFPGRFSGRQFSNSRSEMNVSTLELGDSALYLCASSSTSYNEQFFGPGTRLTVL.

This chain joins TRBV10-1 and TRBJ2-5; possibly TRBD1 for D (6 bases). Deletions cut 11 bases from V and 5 bases from J, with 15 bases between. There are 12 residues in the CDR3. Germline CDR1 WNHNN, CDR2 SYGVQD (reference sequence). The chain's CDR3 is CAWNRETETQYF. CDR3 in DNA: TGCGCCTGGAACAGGGAAACGGAGACCCAGTACTTC.

The J gene is TRBJ2-3, the V gene TRBV6-4, with D tentatively TRBD2 (6 bases). Per germline, CDR1 MRHNA and CDR2 SNTAGT. This CDR3 is built from 16 residues. V was clipped by 5 bases and J by 2 bases, with 17 bases between them. CDR3 nucleotide sequence: TGTGCCAGCAGTCAATTCGCTAGGGAGGTCACAGATACGCAGTATTTT. Translated, it gives CASSQFAREVTDTQYF.

The V call is TRBV15, the J call TRBJ1-1; no reliable D call. V lost 0 bases, J lost 1 base, and 6 bases lay in between. This CDR3 spans 14 amino acids. Germline lookup yields CDR1 LNHNV and CDR2 YYDKDF (reference sequence). CDR3 nucleotide sequence: TGTGCCACCAGCAGAGATTTGGGGAACACTGAAGCTTTCTTT. Its protein product is CATSRDLGNTEAFF.

The chain recombines TRBV7-9 with TRBJ2-3; 8 bases line up with TRBD2. With 5 bases clipped from V and 0 bases from J, the junction kept 13 bases outside the gene matches. Germline V CDR1 and CDR2: SEHNR, FQNEAQ (reference sequence). The CDR3 contains 18 residues. The CDR3 DNA sequence: TGTGCCAGCAGCACACCCCGAGCGGGGGTCCTTAGCACAGATACGCAGTATTTT. Translated: CASSTPRAGVLSTDTQYF.

J is TRBJ1-1 and V is TRBV2, with D unclear. The germline gives CDR1 SNHLY, CDR2 FYNNEI. V was pared by 2 bases and J by 8 bases, with 9 bases between. CDR3 length: 12 residues. The CDR3 DNA sequence: TGTGCCAGCAGTGAATCGTCAGCGGAAGCTTTCTTT. Protein: CASSESSAEAFF.

This clone was seen once. The chain is built from TRBV15 and TRBJ1-4, with unresolved D. Per germline, CDR1 LNHNV and CDR2 YYDKDF (reference sequence). The length of the CDR3 is 15 residues. The V end lost 5 bases, the J end lost 0 bases, and 10 bases lay between the germline ends. CDR3 loop: CATSLQTATNEKLFF. For the CDR3, the DNA is TGTGCCACCAGCCTCCAGACTGCAACTAATGAAAAACTGTTTTTT.

This chain joins TRBV19 and TRBJ2-5; D is unresolved. V was clipped by 6 bases and J by 5 bases, with 19 bases between them. This CDR3 comprises 15 residues. CDR1 and CDR2 from the germline V gene are LNHDA and SQIVND (reference sequence). The CDR3 bases are TGTGCCAGTAGACCCCGGGCTACCGAATGGGAGACCCAGTACTTC. Protein sequence: CASRPRATEWETQYF.

The chain joins TRBV16 to TRBJ1-4; possible D gene TRBD1, 5 bases. The CDR3 length is 19 residues. Between the trimmed V and J ends, which lost 1 base and 0 bases, there was a span of 18 bases. Looked up from germline, CDR1 is KGHSY and CDR2 is FQNENV. The CDR3 protein is CASSQYWARAFATNEKLFF. CDR3 coding DNA: TGTGCCAGCAGCCAATACTGGGCCAGGGCGTTCGCAACTAATGAAAAACTGTTTTTT.

The count of this clone is one. The V gene is TRBV7-2, the J gene TRBJ2-1, with D perhaps being TRBD1 or TRBD2 (6 bases each). V was clipped by 4 bases and J by 3 bases, with 13 bases between them. Germline assignment: CDR1 SGHTA and CDR2 FQGNSA. This CDR3 spans 15 amino acids. The chain's CDR3 is CASSSWAGHYNEQFF. The DNA of the CDR3 is TGTGCCAGCAGCTCATGGGCGGGACACTACAATGAGCAGTTCTTC.

This chain uses TRBV19 with TRBJ1-2; D unresolved. Trimming took off 6 bases at V and 5 bases at J, with 13 bases between the two ends. The CDR3 consists of 13 residues. The germline V gene encodes CDR1 LNHDA and CDR2 SQIVND (reference sequence). CDR3 sequence reads: CASRNNQGYGYTF. The CDR3 DNA is TGTGCCAGTAGGAATAATCAAGGATATGGCTACACCTTC. The whole variable domain, remainder taken from reference TRBV19 and TRBJ1-2, is DGGITQSPKYLFRKEGQNVTLSCEQNLNHDAMYWYRQDPGQGLRLIYYSQIVNDFQKGDIAEGYSVSREKKESFPLTVTSAQKNPTAFYLCASRNNQGYGYTFGSGTRLTVV.

V and J are TRBV28 and TRBJ2-7; D might be TRBD2 (5 bases). The CDR3 spans 13 residues. The germline CDR1 and CDR2 sequences are MDHEN and SYDVKM. Between the trimmed V and J ends, which lost 6 bases and 2 bases, there was a span of 11 bases. This chain's CDR3 is CASREGRTYEQYF. CDR3 DNA: TGTGCCAGCAGAGAGGGCAGAACCTACGAGCAGTACTTC.

The chain combines TRBV10-2 with TRBJ2-1, with TRBD2 identical over 10 bases. Germline lookup yields CDR1 WSHSY and CDR2 SAAADI. CDR3 length equals 12 residues. Trimming took 5 bases from V and 12 from J; bases not matched to a gene: 4. The CDR3 protein is CASSFIAGGQFF. The DNA of the CDR3 is TGCGCCAGCAGTTTCATAGCGGGGGGGCAGTTCTTC.

The V and J genes are TRBV28 and TRBJ1-2; 10 bases fit TRBD1. The ends lost 6 bases at V and 4 bases at J; junction bases unmatched: 8. This CDR3 has 15 residues. The germline CDR1 and CDR2 sequences are MDHEN and SYDVKM. Written as DNA, the CDR3 is TGTGCCAGCAGCTCTCCGACAGGGGGCGGCTATGGCTACACCTTC. This translates into CASSSPTGGGYGYTF.

The rearrangement uses TRBV4-2 and TRBJ1-5, with unresolved D. Trimming pared 0 bases from V and 9 bases from J, leaving 9 bases between. This CDR3 is built from 13 residues. The germline V gene encodes CDR1 LGHNA and CDR2 YNFKEQ. The CDR3 spells CASSQDWMGPQHF. Here the CDR3 DNA reads TGTGCCAGCAGCCAAGACTGGATGGGGCCCCAGCATTTT.

The chain links TRBV7-9 to TRBJ2-7; the D gene could be TRBD1 or TRBD2 (5 bases each). V shed 0 bases and J shed 2 bases, with 14 bases lying between them. There are 16 residues in the CDR3. Germline V lookup: CDR1 SEHNR, CDR2 FQNEAQ (reference sequence). This CDR3 is CASSLAAGTATYEQYF. The CDR3 DNA sequence: TGTGCCAGCAGCTTAGCGGCCGGGACGGCTACCTACGAGCAGTACTTC.

This chain links TRBV18 with TRBJ1-1; D is possibly TRBD1 (5 bases). Trimming took off 3 bases at V and 2 bases at J, with 13 bases between the two ends. The CDR3 runs 15 residues. Germline loops: CDR1 KGHSH, CDR2 LQKENI. CDR3 nucleotides: TGTGCCAGCTCACCCGTAAGACAGACTAACACTGAAGCTTTCTTT. It encodes CASSPVRQTNTEAFF.

This chain links TRBV5-8 with TRBJ1-2; D gene uncertain. Deletions cut 5 bases from V and 4 bases from J, with 3 bases between. The length of the CDR3 is 10 residues. Per germline, CDR1 SGHTS and CDR2 YDEGEE. In DNA form, the CDR3 reads TGTGCCAGCAGTGGCTATGGCTACACCTTC. It yields the protein CASSGYGYTF.

The V gene is TRBV3-1 (or the pseudogene TRBV3-2), the J gene TRBJ1-5; D not resolved. The CDR3 has 13 amino acids. V was cut by 0 bases and J by 5 bases, with 5 bases left in between. Germline CDR1 and CDR2: LGHDT and YNNKEL (reference sequence). Written as DNA, the CDR3 is TGTGCCAGCAGCCAAGAACGGTATCAGCCCCAGCATTTT. It is translated as CASSQERYQPQHF.

This rearrangement joins TRBV5-1 to TRBJ1-5, with D perhaps TRBD1 (6 bases). The CDR3 is 15 residues long. Trimming took off 5 bases at V and 0 bases at J, with 12 bases between the two ends. Germline assignment: CDR1 SGHRS and CDR2 YFSETQ. The CDR3 coding sequence is TGCGCCAGCAGTTTATTGGGGGCTAGCAATCAGCCCCAGCATTTT. Translated: CASSLLGASNQPQHF.

This rearrangement joins TRBV11-1 to TRBJ1-6, with D uncertain. V was shortened by 5 bases and J by 1 base, with 6 bases between the two germline ends. The germline V gene has CDR1 SGHAT and CDR2 FQDESV (reference sequence). The CDR3 consists of 14 residues. The CDR3 nucleotides read TGTGCCAGCAGCGGACGGTCCTATAATTCACCCCTCCACTTT. Translated: CASSGRSYNSPLHF. Full variable domain (missing parts from reference TRBV11-1 and TRBJ1-6): EAEVAQSPRYKITEKSQAVAFWCDPISGHATLYWYRQILGQGPELLVQFQDESVVDDSQLPKDRFSAERLKGVDSTLKIQPAELGDSAMYLCASSGRSYNSPLHFGNGTRLTVT.

V is TRBV5-1 and J is TRBJ1-4, with D unresolved. V lost 0 bases and J 7 bases, leaving 13 bases between the germline ends. Germline V CDR1 and CDR2: SGHRS, YFSETQ. This CDR3 comprises 15 residues. The CDR3 sequence: CASSLGASGSEKLFF. The CDR3 DNA follows: TGCGCCAGCAGCTTGGGCGCATCGGGGAGTGAAAAACTGTTTTTT.

This chain links TRBV7-8 with TRBJ1-2; D is uncertain. The CDR3 totals 14 residues. CDR1 is SGHVS and CDR2 is FQNEAQ in the germline V gene. With 1 base removed from V and 5 bases from J, the gap between germline ends came to 11 bases. The CDR3 DNA follows: TGTGCCAGCAGCTTAGTTAGCGATTCGTATGGCTACACCTTC. Amino acids: CASSLVSDSYGYTF.